Listed here is a single T cell receptor (beta chain). Its antigen remains undetermined. No much larger clone exists at a distance of one base, and base qualities are not known. The library relied on the immunoSEQ multiplex PCR assay. DNA from the cultured and isolated CD4+ T cells underwent TCR beta CDR3 sequencing. The authors' pipeline ran thus. The analysis removed non-productive TCR sequences, trimmed reads to the CDR3 region, and retained only CDR3s that were 7 or more amino acids long. The MANAFEST web app was used to identify antigen-specific clonotypes by comparing expansion in peptide wells with expansion in reference cultures. Positive clones required FDR<0.05 expansion versus reference and all other wells, odds ratio above 5, and frequency above 0.1% in two replicate wells. A clonotype was defined as cross-reactive if the clonotype was significantly expanded both in SARS-CoV-2 spike wells and in at least one common cold coronavirus spike condition. Using the stringdist R package, CDR3 similarity was measured by Levenshtein distance, and unrooted trees were constructed with ape in R 3.6.1. What TCRdb holds here is the immuneACCESS table cut down to in-frame rearrangements. Part of the clones is not present; checked against another copy, under half of the missing clones reflect an unresolved V gene, and the others are unexplained. That table supplies the V and J calls and clone size; D and trimming were determined from the DNA. In this sample the table shows 67,000 or so clones, about 80% of which occur a single time. The ten largest clones represent 0.95% to 1.5% of the sample.

In the ViraFEST assay, PBMC were stimulated with viral peptide pools, and antigen-specific CD4+ T cell clonotypes were then identified by expansion using TCR sequencing. After 10 to 11 days of culture, CD4+ T cells were isolated with the EasySep CD4+ T cell isolation kit. Participants received two doses of either the BNT162b2 or the mRNA-1273 mRNA SARS-CoV-2 vaccine. None of the healthy vaccine recipients had a prior SARS-CoV-2 infection, which was confirmed by nucleocapsid antibody tests that came back negative both before and after vaccination. A few million PBMC per well were cultured with approximately 10 ug/ml peptides in IMDM containing around 4.6% human AB serum, about 9 IU/ml IL-2 and gentamicin. On days 3 and 7, half of the culture medium was replaced with fresh IL-2-containing medium. Unless noted otherwise, every peptide stimulation condition was grown in triplicate wells. Using Ficoll-Paque Plus gradient centrifugation, PBMC were separated from whole blood and then either used fresh or cryopreserved at -140C. The overlapping peptide pools covered the spike proteins of SARS-CoV-2 as well as those of the common cold coronaviruses HCoV-NL63, HCoV-OC43 and HCoV-229E. The QIAamp micro DNA kit was used to extract genomic DNA from the cultured CD4+ T cells.

This record comes from a study of vaccination effects on CD4 cells after COVID-19 (dated by TCRdb to between 2021 and 2024). The study in broad terms: Post-vaccine samples across the study were collected a median of 72 days after the second dose, with a range of 14 to 241. In both COVID-19 convalescent patients and infection-naive vaccine recipients, the study compared SARS-CoV-2 spike-specific CD4+ TCR repertoires from before mRNA vaccination with those from after it. The full study included roughly 10 COVID-19 convalescent patients and several SARS-CoV-2-naive healthy vaccine recipients. The Oncomine TCR Beta short-read assay on an Illumina iSeq 100 was used to sequence cultures from other donors in the study.

Germline trimming amounts to 4 bases on V and 5 bases on J, with 5 as the count of junction bases outside the gene matches. Taken from the germline V gene (reference sequence), the CDR1 and CDR2 loops are LNHDA and SQIVND. From its cysteine to its phenylalanine, the CDR3 spans 14 amino acids. Solely the CDR3 DNA is kept, with 42 bases framed from the first base. Beyond this particular receptor, the publication reports: In healthy vaccine recipients, vaccine-induced clones were almost all SARS-CoV-2 mono-reactive, with only 1 of 255 cross-reactive with common cold coronaviruses. The study was limited by a small number of convalescent patients and lacked early post-infection timepoints. At late post-vaccination timepoints, both infection-induced and vaccine-induced clones showed marked clonal contraction, consistent with waning T cell responses.

Sequenced here: CD4+ T cells from PBMCs cultured with HCoV-229E spike peptides, sampled after COVID-19 vaccination. This sample's cell subset or site label indicates: HCoV-229E spike overlapping peptide pool stimulation. The chain couples TRBV19 to TRBJ1-1; the junction holds 9 bases that match TRBD1. This sequence was found in a human donor who received a COVID-19 vaccine. The encoded CDR3 is CASSTLQGATEAFF. The DNA is TGTGCCAGTAGTACTTTACAGGGGGCGACTGAAGCTTTCTTT.